One and the same sample provided the 6 T cell receptor beta chains below, sequenced in a study of T cell responses to AZD1222 COVID-19 vaccine (dated by TCRdb to the early 2020s). Per the publication, the time point label means: about 28 days (+/-7) after the second vaccine dose. The method behind the library was the immunoSEQ multiplex PCR assay. TCRdb's version of the immuneACCESS table is confined to in-frame rearrangements and falls short of the full clone set. An unresolved V gene accounts for under half of the shortfall where checked; the remainder is of unknown origin. This sample comprises roughly 120,000 clones, roughly nine tenths of them detected only once. The top ten clonotypes cover around 1.6% of the sample. The specimen comprised peripheral blood, sampled 28 days after the second AZD1222 dose. These receptors were obtained from an adult who received the AZD1222 COVID-19 vaccine.

This rearrangement joins TRBV27 to TRBJ1-2; 11 bases are a match to TRBD1. Germline values: CDR1 MNHEY, CDR2 SMNVEV (reference sequence). V trimming: 4 bases; J trimming: 4 bases; junction bases outside the gene matches: 5. The CDR3 has 15 residues. CDR3 loop: CASSWTGGVGYGYTF. CDR3 DNA: TGTGCCAGCAGTTGGACAGGGGGCGTTGGCTATGGCTACACCTTC.

The genes are TRBV7-2 and TRBJ1-4, with 9 bases identical to TRBD1. CDR1 SGHTA and CDR2 FQGNSA come from the germline V gene. V lost 5 bases and J lost 4; bases outside the gene matches: 8. The CDR3 extends over 16 amino acids. CDR3 bases: TGTGCCAGCAGCAAAGACAGGGGGATGGGTAATGAAAAACTGTTTTTT. As protein: CASSKDRGMGNEKLFF.

The chain carries TRBV7-9 and TRBJ1-5, with 8 positions matching TRBD1. Germline V CDR1 and CDR2: SEHNR, FQNEAQ (reference sequence). This CDR3 region has 16 residues. V gave up 5 bases and J gave up 3 bases; unmatched junction bases: 9. This CDR3 is CASSQVQGEANQPQHF. CDR3 in DNA: TGTGCCAGCAGCCAAGTACAGGGGGAGGCCAATCAGCCCCAGCATTTT. The complete variable domain, with remaining parts taken from reference TRBV7-9 and TRBJ1-5, reads DTGVSQNPRHKITKRGQNVTFRCDPISEHNRLYWYRQTLGQGPEFLTYFQNEAQLEKSRLLSDRFSAERPKGSFSTLEIQRTEQGDSAMYLCASSQVQGEANQPQHFGDGTRLSIL.

The rearrangement links TRBV3-1 (or the pseudogene TRBV3-2) to TRBJ2-7; D might be TRBD1 or TRBD2, each matching 7 bases. CDR1 is LGHDT and CDR2 is YNNKEL in the germline V gene (reference sequence). Trimming cost V 8 bases and J 5 bases, with 10 bases left between them. The CDR3 length is 11 residues. CDR3 sequence (DNA): TGTGCCAGCGGGAGGGGGCACGAGCAGTACTTC. Protein product: CASGRGHEQYF.

This chain joins TRBV6-2 or TRBV6-3 and TRBJ1-1, with TRBD1 identical over 9 bases. The V gene's germline CDR1 is MNHEY and CDR2 SVGEGT. Trimming took 6 bases from V and 3 from J; bases not matched to a gene: 5. This CDR3 region has 14 residues. DNA for the CDR3: TGTGCCAGCAGCCTGACAGGGGGGGACACTGAAGCTTTCTTT. This gives the protein CASSLTGGDTEAFF.

The chain recombines TRBV6-5 with TRBJ2-7, with D uncertain. Germline values: CDR1 MNHEY, CDR2 SVGAGI. Trimming took 6 bases from V and 0 from J, leaving 12 bases between them. CDR3 size: 14 residues. The CDR3 region has the DNA TGTGCCAGCAGGTTTAGGCCCAACTCCTACGAGCAGTACTTC. Translating gives CASRFRPNSYEQYF.